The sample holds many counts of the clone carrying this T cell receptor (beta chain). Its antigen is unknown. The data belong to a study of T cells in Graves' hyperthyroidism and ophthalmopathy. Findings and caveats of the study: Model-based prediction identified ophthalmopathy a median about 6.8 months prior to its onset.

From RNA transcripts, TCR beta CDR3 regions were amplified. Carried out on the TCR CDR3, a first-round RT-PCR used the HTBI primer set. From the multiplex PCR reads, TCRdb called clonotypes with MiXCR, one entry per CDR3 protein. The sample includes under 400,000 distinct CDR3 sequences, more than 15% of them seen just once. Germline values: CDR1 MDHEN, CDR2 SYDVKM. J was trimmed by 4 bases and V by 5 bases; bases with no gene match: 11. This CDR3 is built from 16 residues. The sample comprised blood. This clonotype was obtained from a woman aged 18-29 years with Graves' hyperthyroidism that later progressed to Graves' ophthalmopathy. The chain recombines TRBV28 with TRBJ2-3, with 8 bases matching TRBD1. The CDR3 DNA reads TGTGCCAGCAGTCCCCCTCGGACAGGGTATCCAGATACGCAGTATTTT. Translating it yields CASSPPRTGYPDTQYF.